This T cell receptor beta chain comes out of a study of blood T cell repertoires in COVID-19. CDR3 size: 18 residues. V was trimmed by 6 bases and J by 7 bases, leaving 28 bases between them. Germline CDR1 and CDR2: SNHLY and FYNNEI. Profiled with immunoSEQ multiplex PCR; TCRdb holds only in-frame clones, not every one. Of about 260,000 clones in the sample, about 87% were seen once. Sequenced material: peripheral blood. The genes are TRBV2 and TRBJ1-5; D is possibly TRBD1 (5 bases). The TCR was taken from a human donor in a cohort sampled during active COVID-19. The CDR3, as DNA: TGTGCCAGCAGCCTCACACTGCTCACTGGACACCTTACGCAGCCCCAGCATTTT. Translating gives CASSLTLLTGHLTQPQHF.